This TCR beta chain stems from a study of blood T cells in healthy people across ages. Whole-study results and caveats: There were more naive CD4+ cells and higher diversity in long-lived donors than in aged donors.

The CDR3 has 12 amino acids. Germline CDR1 SEHNR, CDR2 FQNEAQ (reference sequence). The V end lost 5 bases, the J end lost 10 bases, and 9 bases lay between the germline ends. Then a second PCR, running about 7 to 11 cycles, was carried out with a sample-barcoded 5' primer and a J-beta primer mix. Every individual sample yielded 2.5 million or more paired-end reads (each containing CDR3). MiXCR, run by TCRdb on the 5' RACE reads, gives a single entry per CDR3 protein. The sample includes about 630,000 distinct CDR3 sequences, roughly 21% of them seen just once. Healthy individuals of Caucasian origin from Russia, aged roughly 6 to 95, served as donors. Peripheral blood samples of approximately 10 milliliters were drawn from each donor. Comments on this clonotype: Its antigen is still unknown.

Sequencing was carried out using blood. The chain uses TRBV7-9 and TRBJ1-6; unclear D gene. This sequence originates from a man in his 70s in good health. The CDR3 DNA reads as TGTGCCAGCAGCGCAGGAGAATCACCCCTCCACTTT. It encodes CASSAGESPLHF.